Listed below are T cell receptor beta chains from one sample, sequenced in a study of a mutant IDH1 vaccine in newly diagnosed glioma. The table came from immunoSEQ multiplex PCR; TCRdb's copy has only in-frame clones and leaves some out. The table includes roughly 25,000 clones, 79% detected once. The antigens these receptors bind are not known. The source material was PBMCs, sampled from a glioma patient whose treatment included an IDH1 peptide vaccine. The source is a man aged 35-49 years with glioma. CDR3s include the opening cysteine and the closing phenylalanine or tryptophan. Clone size is stated in some rows and not others, as once, few, many or a class when expanded.

j_call	clone_size	v_call	cdr3_aa
TRBJ1-3	.	TRBV19	CASSASWGPPDGNTIYF
TRBJ1-1	.	TRBV5-8	CASSGSGSGEAFF
TRBJ2-2	once	TRBV15	CATSRGGSQRELFF
TRBJ2-5	.	TRBV5-4	CASSLGWGVGQETQYF
TRBJ1-1	.	TRBV6-4	CASSDKGDNTEAFF
TRBJ1-4	.	TRBV7-6	CASSGQVTNEKLFF
TRBJ2-2	.	TRBV11-1	CASSGTGPATTGELFF
TRBJ2-1	.	TRBV6-1	CASSPARQGINEQFF
TRBJ2-3	.	TRBV2	CASSDSMDRGWGDTQYF
TRBJ1-4	.	TRBV7-9	CASSPRQVPNEKLFF
TRBJ2-4	.	TRBV5-8	CASSLDSILLAKNIQYF
TRBJ1-1	.	TRBV5-1	CASSSRTGLNTEAFF
TRBJ1-2	.	TRBV28	CASSPRGRGNYGYTF
TRBJ2-1	once	TRBV19	CASSTHRPGLAANEQFF
TRBJ2-7	.	TRBV18	CASSPEQSSYEQYF
TRBJ1-1	.	TRBV9	CASSVQLNTEAFF
TRBJ2-5	.	TRBV7-7	CASSPSTGGETQYF
TRBJ1-2	.	TRBV25-1	CASRRTGDGRGGYTF
TRBJ2-2	.	TRBV5-5	CASSRQATGELFF
TRBJ2-1	.	TRBV7-9	CASSLGFISLDEQFF
TRBJ2-3	.	TRBV15	CATSRDPSTDTQYF
TRBJ1-1	.	TRBV29-1	CSVSQGPRGTEAFF
TRBJ1-5	.	TRBV27	CASSPGTMTYSNQPQHF
TRBJ2-3	.	TRBV27	CASISTDTQYF
TRBJ2-4	.	TRBV30	CAWTPGLAGSKNIQYF
TRBJ1-2	.	TRBV19	CASSIWGSGYTF
TRBJ2-5	.	TRBV7-2	CASSLGGRGGSQTQYF
TRBJ2-3	.	TRBV6-1	CASSEGSFTDTQYF
TRBJ2-5	.	TRBV4-1	CASSHLLAATQTQYF
TRBJ2-5	.	TRBV4-3	CASSQEFGGGGGETQYF
TRBJ1-4	once	TRBV11-3	CASSLVLGKLFF
TRBJ2-3	.	TRBV27	CASREGLIRTDTQYF
TRBJ2-5	.	TRBV19	CASARTSGRPQETQYF
TRBJ1-1	.	TRBV19	CASSMGEVRGDTEAFF
TRBJ2-3	.	TRBV11-3	CASSLGGLGGYTDTQYF
TRBJ2-2	.	TRBV10-3	CAAKGGSSTGELFF
TRBJ2-3	.	TRBV13	CASSLGPLGDTQYF
TRBJ2-3	few	TRBV29-1	CSVVCQNTDTQYF
TRBJ1-2	.	TRBV16	CASSQGYGYTF
TRBJ1-3	.	TRBV9	CASSVEGNTIYF
TRBJ2-5	.	TRBV28	CASTTLSWAETQYF
TRBJ1-1	.	TRBV2	CASSELRGLNTEAFF
TRBJ1-5	.	TRBV15	CATSSRDSSNQPQHF
TRBJ1-2	.	TRBV19	CASSPGAWYGHTF
TRBJ1-3	.	TRBV29-1	CSVPRGLRNTIYF
TRBJ2-7	.	TRBV19	CASATGGSHEQYF
TRBJ2-2	.	TRBV19	CASSRLFSNTGELFF